This T cell receptor beta chain appears in the sequencing data of a study of T cell changes during pregnancy in multiple sclerosis. Assay: immunoSEQ multiplex PCR; the TCRdb copy retains only in-frame clones and omits some. This table has just under 80,000 clones, over 85% appearing once. This CDR3 comprises 14 residues. With V trimmed by 5 bases and J by 5 bases, 7 bases remained unmatched. The V gene's germline CDR1 is MNHEY and CDR2 SMNVEV (reference sequence). J is TRBJ2-7 and V is TRBV27; 9 bases are shared with TRBD1. The clonotype was recovered from a female donor in good health, enrolled as a control in a pregnancy study. The source material was peripheral blood, sampled in the second trimester of pregnancy. This CDR3 reads CASSITGGLNEQYF. The CDR3 DNA sequence: TGTGCCAGCAGTATAACAGGGGGCTTAAACGAGCAGTACTTC.